The 11 T cell receptor beta chains presented below share a single source sample, sequenced in a study of blood T cell repertoires in COVID-19. Measured with immunoSEQ multiplex PCR; TCRdb has only the in-frame clones, and not every one. The sample records about 150,000 clones, about nine tenths being singletons. Source material: PBMCs or T cells enriched from blood (not recorded which). Source of these receptors: a woman between 40 and 55 years old who had been exposed to COVID-19.

This chain uses TRBV5-3 with TRBJ2-5, with D perhaps matching TRBD2 (5 bases). TRBV5-3 is designated an ORF whose function remains uncertain. V gave up 3 bases and J gave up 7 bases, with 13 bases separating them. The CDR3 spans 13 residues. The CDR3: CARSWPGGGTQYF. CDR3 DNA: TGTGCCAGAAGCTGGCCGGGTGGAGGGACCCAGTACTTC.

The genes are TRBV11-2 and TRBJ2-7, with 9 bases that match TRBD2. Trimming removed 10 bases from V and 5 bases from J; junction bases left unmatched: 9. There are 13 residues in the CDR3. CDR1 SGHAT and CDR2 FQNNGV come from the germline V gene. The CDR3 is CATTRAGGNEQYF. In DNA form, the CDR3 reads TGTGCCACCACAAGAGCGGGAGGCAACGAGCAGTACTTC.

The V call is TRBV7-9, the J call TRBJ1-5; D possibly corresponds to TRBD1 (5 bases). The CDR3 loop spans 16 amino acids. V lost 2 bases, J lost 1 base, and 12 bases lay in between. Germline-derived CDR1 and CDR2 are SEHNR and FQNEAQ (reference sequence). CDR3 bases: TGTGCCAGCAGCTTACAGTCAGGGCGAAGCAATCAGCCCCAGCATTTT. Translation: CASSLQSGRSNQPQHF.

The chain couples TRBV24-1 to TRBJ2-1; D is unclear. V lost 3 bases to trimming and J lost 5 bases, with 4 bases between them. Germline CDR1 is KGHDR and CDR2 is SFDVKD. The CDR3 has 12 residues. This CDR3 reads CATSDTDNEQFF. The CDR3 DNA follows: TGTGCCACCAGTGATACGGACAATGAGCAGTTCTTC.

The genes are TRBV5-1 and TRBJ1-2; 8 bases agree with TRBD1. The CDR3 is 15 residues long. The ends lost 4 bases at V and 3 bases at J; junction bases unmatched: 8. CDR1 SGHRS and CDR2 YFSETQ come from the germline V gene. The CDR3 DNA is TGCGCCAGCAGCGGAGCAGGGGGCTCGGACTATGGCTACACCTTC. As protein: CASSGAGGSDYGYTF.

The chain is built from TRBV5-1 and TRBJ2-3, with D possibly matching TRBD2 (7 bases). This CDR3 has 16 amino acids. In germline, CDR1 is SGHRS, CDR2 YFSETQ. Trimming took 2 bases from V and 3 from J, leaving 16 bases between them. Written as DNA, the CDR3 is TGCGCCAGCAGCTTTGAAACGGGGGGCGGGACAGATACGCAGTATTTT. Translated, it gives CASSFETGGGTDTQYF.

The chain has TRBV11-2 and TRBJ2-1; 7 bases map to TRBD1. V shed 6 bases, J shed 6 bases, and the junction held 20 bases outside the gene matches. Germline V gives CDR1 SGHAT, CDR2 FQNNGV. CDR3 length: 18 residues. CDR3 nucleotides: TGTGCCAGCAGGACTATACGACCGGGACAGAGTTTTTCCAATGAGCAGTTCTTC. Its translation: CASRTIRPGQSFSNEQFF.

The genes are TRBV9 and TRBJ2-1, with D tentatively TRBD2 (5 bases). The CDR3 loop spans 14 amino acids. V lost 1 base and J 7 bases, leaving 12 bases between the germline ends. Germline assignment: CDR1 SGDLS and CDR2 YYNGEE. The CDR3 coding sequence is TGTGCCAGCAGCGTAACGGGGAGATCAAATGAGCAGTTCTTC. It translates to CASSVTGRSNEQFF.

This clone was seen only a few times. This chain joins TRBV9 and TRBJ1-3, with TRBD1 identical over 9 bases. CDR1 and CDR2 from the germline V gene are SGDLS and YYNGEE. This CDR3 is 17 amino acids long. After removal of 4 bases from V and 0 bases from J, the junction contained 8 bases not matched to a gene. The CDR3 is CASSPETGGVSGNTIYF. CDR3 nucleotides: TGTGCCAGCAGCCCAGAGACAGGGGGAGTCTCTGGAAACACCATATATTTT.

The chain carries TRBV6-1 and TRBJ2-7; D possibly corresponds to TRBD2 (5 bases). CDR1 is MNHNS and CDR2 is SASEGT in the germline V gene. CDR3 length: 15 amino acids. The ends were cut back, 2 bases at V and 0 bases at J, with 11 bases in the middle. This CDR3 reads CASSEIQRPSYEQYF. The CDR3 DNA reads as TGTGCCAGCAGTGAAATCCAGCGGCCCTCCTACGAGCAGTACTTC.

The chain joins TRBV19 to TRBJ2-2, with 8 positions matching TRBD2. CDR1 is LNHDA, CDR2 SQIVND, per germline (reference sequence). V shed 5 bases, J shed 2 bases, and the junction held 13 bases outside the gene matches. The CDR3 has 18 residues. Here the CDR3 reads CASSFRSTGRVNTGELFF. CDR3 coding DNA: TGTGCCAGTAGTTTCCGATCAACCGGGAGGGTTAACACCGGGGAGCTGTTTTTT.